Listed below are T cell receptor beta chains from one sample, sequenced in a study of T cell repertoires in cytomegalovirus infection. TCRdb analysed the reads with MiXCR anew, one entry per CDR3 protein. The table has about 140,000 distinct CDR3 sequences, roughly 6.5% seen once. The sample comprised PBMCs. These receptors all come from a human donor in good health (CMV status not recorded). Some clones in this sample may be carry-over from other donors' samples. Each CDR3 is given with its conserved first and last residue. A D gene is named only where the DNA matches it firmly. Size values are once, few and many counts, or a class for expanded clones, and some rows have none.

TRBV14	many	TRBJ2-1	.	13	CASSQWVPNEQFF	TGTGCCAGCAGCCAATGGGTTCCCAATGAGCAGTTCTTC
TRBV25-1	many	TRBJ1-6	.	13	CASSGPYNSPLHF	TGTGCCAGCAGCGGCCCCTATAATTCACCCCTCCACTTT
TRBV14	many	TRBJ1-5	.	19	CASSQVGKVRASSNQPQHF	TGTGCCAGCAGCCAAGTAGGGAAGGTCCGGGCCTCTAGCAATCAGCCCCAGCATTTT
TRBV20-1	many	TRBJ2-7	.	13	CSVNRLGSYEQYF	TGCAGTGTGAACAGGCTAGGGTCCTACGAGCAGTACTTC
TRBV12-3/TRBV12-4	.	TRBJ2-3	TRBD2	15	CASRRDSGGTDTQYF	TGTGCCAGCAGAAGAGATAGCGGGGGAACAGATACGCAGTATTTT
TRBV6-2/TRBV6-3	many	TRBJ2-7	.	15	CASSYSTDGAYEQYF	TGTGCCAGCAGTTACTCGACTGACGGAGCCTACGAGCAGTACTTC
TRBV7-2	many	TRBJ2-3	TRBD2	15	CASSLGGLRTDTQYF	TGTGCCAGCAGCTTGGGAGGGCTCCGCACAGATACGCAGTATTTT
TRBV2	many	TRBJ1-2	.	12	CANPSYNYGYTF	TGTGCCAACCCGTCTTATAACTATGGCTACACCTTC
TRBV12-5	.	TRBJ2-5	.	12	CASGTNAETQYF	TGTGCTAGTGGGACAAACGCAGAGACCCAGTACTTC
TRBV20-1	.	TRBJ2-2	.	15	CSARKGGVNTGELFF	TGCAGTGCTAGAAAAGGCGGGGTGAACACCGGGGAGCTGTTTTTT
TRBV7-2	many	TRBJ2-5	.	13	CASSFPGVETQYF	TGTGCCAGCAGCTTCCCAGGGGTAGAGACCCAGTACTTC
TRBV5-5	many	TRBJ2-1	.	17	CASSFRQDPGSYNEQFF	TGTGCCAGCAGCTTCCGACAGGACCCCGGCTCCTACAATGAGCAGTTCTTC
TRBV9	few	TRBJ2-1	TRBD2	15	CASSVGAGGPNEQFF	TGTGCCAGCAGCGTAGGAGCGGGGGGGCCGAATGAGCAGTTCTTC
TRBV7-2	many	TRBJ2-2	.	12	CASSRLTGELFF	TGTGCCAGCAGCCGCCTCACCGGGGAGCTGTTTTTT
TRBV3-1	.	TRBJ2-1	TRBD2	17	CASSQDPSGGLYNEQFF	TGTGCCAGCAGCCAAGATCCCAGCGGGGGGCTGTACAATGAGCAGTTCTTC
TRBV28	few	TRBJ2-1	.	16	CASSSLEEPGDNEQFF	TGTGCCAGCAGTAGCCTCGAGGAACCCGGGGACAATGAGCAGTTCTTC
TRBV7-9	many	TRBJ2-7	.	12	CASSPRTVPGYF	TGTGCCAGCAGCCCGCGGACAGTTCCGGGGTACTTC
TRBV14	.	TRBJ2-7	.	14	CASSQVTVNSVQYF	TGTGCCAGCAGCCAAGTGACAGTAAACTCGGTGCAGTACTTC
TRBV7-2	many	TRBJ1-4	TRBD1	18	CASSPFGQGTSTNEKLFF	TGTGCCAGCAGCCCTTTTGGACAGGGAACGTCAACTAATGAAAAACTGTTTTTT
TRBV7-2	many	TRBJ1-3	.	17	CASSFLHAGPTGNTIYF	TGTGCCAGCAGCTTTCTTCACGCCGGGCCTACTGGAAACACCATATATTTT
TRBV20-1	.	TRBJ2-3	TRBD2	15	CSAPTYGGGADTQYF	TGCAGTGCTCCGACGTATGGCGGGGGAGCAGATACGCAGTATTTT
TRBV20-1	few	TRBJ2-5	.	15	CSARGGGPIPETQYF	TGCAGTGCTAGAGGCGGGGGCCCCATCCCAGAGACCCAGTACTTC
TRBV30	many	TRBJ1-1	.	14	CAWRGRPLNTEAFF	TGTGCCTGGAGAGGGAGACCCTTGAACACTGAAGCTTTCTTT
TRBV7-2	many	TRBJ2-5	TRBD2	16	CASSPLRQGGQETQYF	TGTGCCAGCAGCCCCCTAAGGCAGGGAGGGCAAGAGACCCAGTACTTC